These T cell receptor beta chains were read from a single sample in a study of memory CD4+ T cells and cytomegalovirus serostatus. Measured with immunoSEQ multiplex PCR; TCRdb has only the in-frame clones, and not every one. This sample has about 59,000 clones, with 81% found just once. Sequencing used memory CD4+ T cells from blood. These receptors all come from an adult in good health and CMV-seronegative. Both conserved end residues are part of each CDR3. A D gene is named only where the DNA matches it firmly. The size entry is marked missing in some rows and otherwise reads once, few, many or a size class.

j_gene	v_gene	abundance	d_gene	CDR3nt	CDR3aa
TRBJ2-3	TRBV7-9	.	.	TGTGCCAGCAGCTTAGCGGGGAATACGCAGTATTTT	CASSLAGNTQYF
TRBJ2-3	TRBV9	.	TRBD2	TGTGCCAGCAGCGCTCACCTTAGCGGGAAGGTAGGCGGTACGCAGTATTTT	CASSAHLSGKVGGTQYF
TRBJ1-2	TRBV7-4	once	.	TGTGCCAGCAGCAGGGCAGCTCGAAAGACCTATGGCTACACCTTC	CASSRAARKTYGYTF
TRBJ2-1	TRBV5-5	once	.	TGTGCCAGCAGCGCCACCGTCGCGGGGTCCTACAATGAGCAGTTCTTC	CASSATVAGSYNEQFF
TRBJ2-5	TRBV4-2	.	.	TGTGCCAGCAGCTCCACTTCCCGGGGTCTGGAAGAGACCCAGTACTTC	CASSSTSRGLEETQYF
TRBJ1-5	TRBV30	.	.	TGTGCCTGGAGTGTACCCCCAGGAGGAGGGAATCAGCCCCAGCATTTT	CAWSVPPGGGNQPQHF
TRBJ2-7	TRBV5-1	once	.	TGCGCCAGCAGCTCTGGCGTCCCTGGCTACGAGCAGTACTTC	CASSSGVPGYEQYF
TRBJ2-2	TRBV10-1	.	.	TGCGCCAGCAGCTCGGGACAAAAGACGGGGGAGCTGTTTTTT	CASSSGQKTGELFF
TRBJ1-2	TRBV5-1	.	.	TGCGCCAGCACCTTAACAGGGAACTATGGCTACACCTTC	CASTLTGNYGYTF
TRBJ2-7	TRBV9	.	.	TGTGCCAGCAGCGTAGCGCCGAACACCTACGAGCAGTACTTC	CASSVAPNTYEQYF
TRBJ2-7	TRBV29-1	.	TRBD2	TGCAGCGTTACTGCTAGCGGGTTGCCCGAGCAGTACTTC	CSVTASGLPEQYF
TRBJ1-5	TRBV6-5	.	.	TGTGCCAGCAGTTACTCAAGCAATCAGCCCCAGCATTTT	CASSYSSNQPQHF
TRBJ2-2	TRBV7-8	.	.	TGTGCCAGCAGCTTATCAAACACCGGGGAGCTGTTTTTT	CASSLSNTGELFF
TRBJ1-4	TRBV6-1	.	.	TGTGCCAGCAGCCTGGGAGACAGGAGTAATGAAAAACTGTTTTTT	CASSLGDRSNEKLFF
TRBJ1-1	TRBV19	.	.	TGTGCCAGTAGTGCCGCCAGGGTCGGAACTGAAGCTTTCTTT	CASSAARVGTEAFF
TRBJ1-1	TRBV2	.	.	TGTGCCAGCAGACAAGGGGCGAACACTGAAGCTTTCTTT	CASRQGANTEAFF
TRBJ2-2	TRBV7-2	.	TRBD2	TGTGCCAGCAGCTCGGGACTAGCGGGAGGAAACGGGGAGCTGTTTTTT	CASSSGLAGGNGELFF
TRBJ1-5	TRBV2	.	TRBD1	TGTGCCAGTCAGACAGGGAGAGGTCAGCCCCAGCATTTT	CASQTGRGQPQHF
TRBJ1-3	TRBV15	.	.	TGTGCCACCAGCCCCGGTGTGGGTTCGGGGGGAAACACCATATATTTT	CATSPGVGSGGNTIYF
TRBJ2-7	TRBV19	.	.	TGTGCCAGTAGCCCGGGCGCCCTTAACAATCGGATCGACTACGAGCAGTACTTC	CASSPGALNNRIDYEQYF
TRBJ2-7	TRBV6-5	.	TRBD1	TGTGCCAGCAGATCCGGGACAGGGGGAAACGAGCAGTACTTC	CASRSGTGGNEQYF
TRBJ2-2	TRBV2	.	TRBD2	TGTGCCAGCAGTGAGGGAGGGAGGAACACCGGGGAGCTGTTTTTT	CASSEGGRNTGELFF
TRBJ1-5	TRBV19	.	.	TGTGCCAGTCATAAAAGGGAGGGTGTTCAGCCCCAGCATTTT	CASHKREGVQPQHF
TRBJ2-3	TRBV21-1	.	.	TGTGCCAGCAGCAAAGGGCGAACTAGCGGGAGCTGGGGGGATACGCAGTATTTT	CASSKGRTSGSWGDTQYF
TRBJ2-1	TRBV29-1	.	.	TGCAGCGTTGGGCAGGTAGTCGCGGGGAATGAGCAGTTCTTC	CSVGQVVAGNEQFF
TRBJ2-2	TRBV29-1	.	TRBD1	TGCAGCGTTGATCGGCAGGGGGTTGGCACCGGGGAGCTGTTTTTT	CSVDRQGVGTGELFF
TRBJ1-1	TRBV6-6	.	TRBD1	TGTGCCAGCAGTATGACAGGGGGCGGTAGCACTGAAGCTTTCTTT	CASSMTGGGSTEAFF
TRBJ1-5	TRBV5-5	few	.	TGTGCAAGCGGCCCTGGGGCCAGCAATCAGCCCCAGCATTTT	CASGPGASNQPQHF
TRBJ2-4	TRBV29-1	.	.	TGCAGCGTTGAAGCCCCGGGACCCCGAAACATTCAGTACTTC	CSVEAPGPRNIQYF
TRBJ2-1	TRBV6-1	.	TRBD2	TGTGCCAGCAGTGATCTAGCGGGAGGGTACAATGAGCAGTTCTTC	CASSDLAGGYNEQFF
TRBJ1-3	TRBV28	.	.	TGTGCCAGTGGGACCCAGACGAACACCATATATTTT	CASGTQTNTIYF
TRBJ1-2	TRBV4-1	.	TRBD1	TGCGCCAGCAGCCAAGTCGGACAGGGGGGGTATGGCTACACCTTC	CASSQVGQGGYGYTF
TRBJ1-1	TRBV18	.	.	TGTGCCAGCTCACCACCGTTGGCGGGGGGCTCTGCGGCTTTCTTT	CASSPPLAGGSAAFF
TRBJ1-2	TRBV14	.	.	TGTGCCAGCAGCCCTCTCTCTCAAGGGGGGGCGAACTATGGCTACACCTTC	CASSPLSQGGANYGYTF
TRBJ1-5	TRBV27	.	.	TGTGCCAGCAGTCGTAGAACAGGGAATCAGCCCCAGCATTTT	CASSRRTGNQPQHF
TRBJ2-7	TRBV7-2	once	.	TGTGCCAGCAGCCCAGAGGGATGGGAGCAGTACTTC	CASSPEGWEQYF
TRBJ1-5	TRBV19	few	.	TGTGCCAGTAGTAGCACGAGAAATCAGCCCCAGCATTTT	CASSSTRNQPQHF
TRBJ2-4	TRBV19	.	TRBD2	TGTGCCGGTAGTATAGGCGGGAGTTCCAACATTCAGTACTTC	CAGSIGGSSNIQYF
TRBJ1-2	TRBV10-3	few	.	TGTGCCATCAGTGAGTCAGGAACAGCCGCCCCGAACTATGGCTACACCTTC	CAISESGTAAPNYGYTF
TRBJ2-1	TRBV6-1	.	.	TGTGCCAGCAGGGGGCGAAATGAGCAGTTCTTC	CASRGRNEQFF
TRBJ2-1	TRBV5-1	.	TRBD1	TGCGCCAGCGGGACAGGGAACAATGAGCAGTTCTTC	CASGTGNNEQFF
TRBJ2-2	TRBV11-3	.	TRBD1	TGCGCGGGACAGGAGAACACCGGGGAGCTGTTTTTT	CAGQENTGELFF
TRBJ2-1	TRBV5-1	.	.	TGCGCCAGCAGCTTGGGACAGATCTACAATGAGCAGTTCTTC	CASSLGQIYNEQFF
TRBJ2-5	TRBV4-1	few	.	TGCGCCAGCAGCCAACCACAGGGGAGGTTGAGTACCCAGTACTTC	CASSQPQGRLSTQYF